This T cell receptor beta chain is from a study of blood T cells in healthy people across ages. Study-level findings and limits: Donors of long life had a larger count of naive CD4+ cells and greater diversity than aged donors.

The CDR3 runs 13 residues. Per germline, CDR1 DFQATT and CDR2 SNEGSKA (reference sequence). Trimming stripped 1 base from V and 3 bases from J, with 10 bases between. About this clonotype: Its antigen is not known.

Using a J-beta primer mix together with a sample-barcoded 5' primer, a second PCR was run for about 6 to 11 cycles. Every molecule of cDNA carried a tag from a template-switch adaptor with 12 random nucleotides. Each of the samples gave a minimum of 2.5 million paired-end reads that contained CDR3. One entry per CDR3 protein, called by TCRdb with MiXCR from the 5' RACE reads. Of fewer than 750,000 distinct CDR3 sequences listed, 47% were seen once; the top ten hold around 24%. Material: blood. The sequence derives from a man of 80 years or more in good health. The gene calls are TRBV20-1 and TRBJ2-7; D is unclear. CDR3 bases: TGCAGTGCTAGAGGGCTGGTGAACTACGAGCAGTACTTC. The encoded protein is CSARGLVNYEQYF.